This passage covers 3 T cell receptor beta chains from one sample sequenced in a study of CD8+ T cells in alopecia areata. Following RNA extraction, reverse transcription yielded cDNA that acted as the sequencing template. Assay: immunoSEQ multiplex PCR; the TCRdb copy retains only in-frame clones and omits some. The sample lists more than 110,000 clones; roughly four fifths were seen once. Treatment reported: oral pan-JAK inhibitor, 5-10 mg twice daily. Sequenced material: CD8+ T cells sorted from blood, taken at week 4, from a patient treated with tofacitinib. These receptors originate from a human donor with alopecia areata.

This chain joins TRBV9 and TRBJ2-2; 10 bases fit TRBD2. The CDR3 has 14 amino acids. CDR1 is SGDLS, CDR2 YYNGEE, per germline. With V trimmed by 8 bases and J by 3 bases, 4 bases remained unmatched. The CDR3 bases are TGTGCCAGAGCTGGACTAGCGGACACCGGGGAGCTGTTTTTT. Its translation is CARAGLADTGELFF.

The rearrangement uses TRBV10-3 and TRBJ1-4; the D gene is possibly TRBD1 (6 bases). The V gene lost 0 bases and the J gene lost 8 bases, with 13 bases spanning the gap. Germline CDR1 ENHRY, CDR2 SYGVKD. The CDR3 has 15 amino acids. CDR3 region: CAISESWGLSEKLFF. DNA for the CDR3: TGTGCCATCAGTGAGTCGTGGGGGCTGTCCGAAAAACTGTTTTTT.

The V and J genes are TRBV27 and TRBJ2-3, with D maybe TRBD2 (5 bases). Germline values: CDR1 MNHEY, CDR2 SMNVEV (reference sequence). The CDR3 contains 15 residues. Trimming left V 3 bases short and J 0 bases short, with 10 bases between. In DNA, the CDR3 is TGTGCCAGCAGTTTTGGAGCGGCCAGCACAGATACGCAGTATTTT. It is translated as CASSFGAASTDTQYF.